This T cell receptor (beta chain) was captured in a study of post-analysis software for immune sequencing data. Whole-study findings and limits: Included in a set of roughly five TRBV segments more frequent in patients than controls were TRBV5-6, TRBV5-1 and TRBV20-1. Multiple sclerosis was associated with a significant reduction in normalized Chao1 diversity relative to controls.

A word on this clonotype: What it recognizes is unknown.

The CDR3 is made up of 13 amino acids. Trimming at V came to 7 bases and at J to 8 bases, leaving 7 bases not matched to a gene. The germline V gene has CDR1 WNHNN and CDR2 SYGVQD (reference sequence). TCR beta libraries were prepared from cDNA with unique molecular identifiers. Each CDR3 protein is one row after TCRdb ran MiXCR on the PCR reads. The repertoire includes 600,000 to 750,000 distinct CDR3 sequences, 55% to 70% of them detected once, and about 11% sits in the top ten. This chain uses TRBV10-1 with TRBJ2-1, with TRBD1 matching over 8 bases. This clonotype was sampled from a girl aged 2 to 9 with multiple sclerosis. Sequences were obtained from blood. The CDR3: CASTTGASDEQFF. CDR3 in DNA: TGCGCCAGCACGACAGGGGCTTCGGATGAGCAGTTCTTC.